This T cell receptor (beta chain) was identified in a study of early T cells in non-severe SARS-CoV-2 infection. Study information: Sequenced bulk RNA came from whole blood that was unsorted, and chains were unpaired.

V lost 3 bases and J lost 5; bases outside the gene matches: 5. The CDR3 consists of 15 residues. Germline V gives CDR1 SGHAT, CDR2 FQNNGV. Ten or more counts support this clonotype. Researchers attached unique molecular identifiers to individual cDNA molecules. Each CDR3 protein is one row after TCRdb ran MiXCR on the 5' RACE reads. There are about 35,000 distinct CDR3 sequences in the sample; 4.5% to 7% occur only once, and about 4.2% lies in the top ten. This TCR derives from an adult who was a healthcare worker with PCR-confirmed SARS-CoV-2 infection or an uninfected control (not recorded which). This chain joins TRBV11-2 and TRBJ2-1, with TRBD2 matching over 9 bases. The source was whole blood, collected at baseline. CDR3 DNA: TGTGCCAGCAGCTTGCGACTAGCGGTCCACAATGAGCAGTTCTTC. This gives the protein CASSLRLAVHNEQFF.